The 17 T cell receptor beta chains below were found in one sample sequenced in a study of T cells after yellow fever vaccination. TCRdb fed the 5' RACE reads into MiXCR, producing one record per CDR3 protein. The sample lists some 320,000 distinct CDR3 sequences, over 8.5% occurring once. The sample consisted of CD4+ T cells sorted from PBMCs, taken 45 days after the yellow fever booster vaccination. The receptors were gathered from a man aged 18-30 years who received the YFV17D yellow fever vaccine.

A few counts support this clonotype. The junction departs from germline at one end; a sequencing error may be responsible. The rearrangement uses TRBV20-1 and TRBJ2-7, with 8 positions matching TRBD2. The CDR3 covers 16 residues. Germline CDR1 reads DFQATT; CDR2 reads SNEGSKA (reference sequence). For the CDR3, the DNA is TGCAGTGCTAGAGCAGGGAGACTAGCGAGAGCCTACGAGAAGTACTTC. It codes for CSARAGRLARAYEKYF.

The rearrangement links TRBV20-1 to TRBJ1-6; TRBD1 matches 8 bases. The V and J ends lost 3 bases and 10 bases, in that order; junction bases with no gene match: 8. The germline V gene has CDR1 DFQATT and CDR2 SNEGSKA (reference sequence). The CDR3 covers 14 residues. As DNA, the CDR3 is TGCAGTGCTAGGCTTGACAGGGGACGATCACCCCTCCACTTT. Translating it yields CSARLDRGRSPLHF.

This clonotype was seen more than once but under ten times. The rearrangement links TRBV12-3 or TRBV12-4 to TRBJ2-5; 15 bases agree with TRBD2. Trimming took 5 bases from V and 2 from J; bases not matched to a gene: 9. This CDR3 spans 18 amino acids. The CDR3 nucleotides read TGTGCCAGCAGTCTCGGGACTAGCGGGGGGTCATATCAAGAGACCCAGTACTTC. Amino acids: CASSLGTSGGSYQETQYF.

This clonotype was found a few times. V gene TRBV7-6 combines with J gene TRBJ2-6; TRBD1 agrees at 9 bases. The CDR3 is 17 amino acids. Germline V gene sequence: CDR1 SGHVS, CDR2 FNYEAQ. V lost 3 bases to trimming and J lost 1 base; unmatched junction nucleotides: 4. The CDR3 region is CASSFGQGLSGANVLTF. CDR3 nucleotides: TGTGCCAGCAGCTTCGGACAGGGGTTGTCTGGGGCCAACGTCCTGACTTTC.

This clonotype has only a few counts. The chain carries TRBV11-2 and TRBJ2-7; D remains unclear. V gave up 3 bases and J gave up 6 bases, with 12 bases separating them. Germline V CDR1 and CDR2: SGHAT, FQNNGV. The CDR3 consists of 13 residues. The CDR3, as DNA: TGTGCCAGCAGCTTCGACGGCACGGGCGAGCAGTACTTC. This codes for CASSFDGTGEQYF.

This chain links TRBV6-5 with TRBJ1-4; D is ambiguous. V was trimmed by 2 bases and J by 0 bases, leaving 7 bases between them. Looked up from germline, CDR1 is MNHEY and CDR2 is SVGAGI. CDR3 length equals 15 residues. The CDR3 loop is CASSYDTATNEKLFF. CDR3 nucleotides: TGTGCCAGCAGTTACGACACCGCAACTAATGAAAAACTGTTTTTT.

This clonotype was detected a few times. The chain employs TRBV12-3 or TRBV12-4 and TRBJ1-5; TRBD1 aligns across 9 bases. The CDR3 has 17 residues. The trim removed 6 bases at V and 7 bases at J, leaving 16 bases unmatched. CDR3: CASSHRTGARGEQPQHF. In nucleotides, the CDR3 is TGTGCCAGCAGCCACCGGACAGGGGCGCGAGGCGAACAGCCCCAGCATTTT.

This clonotype was counted only a few times. The chain combines TRBV2 with TRBJ2-5; D not certain. The CDR3 totals 13 residues. The germline V gene encodes CDR1 SNHLY and CDR2 FYNNEI. Trimming removed 4 bases at V and 2 bases at J, with 8 bases between. CDR3 nucleotides: TGTGCCAGCAGTGTTGGTCATCAAGAGACCCAGTACTTC. Residues: CASSVGHQETQYF.

The CDR3 sequence is CASSQDRARDGYTF. CDR3 in DNA: TGCGCCAGCAGCCAAGACAGAGCCCGCGACGGCTACACCTTC. The rearrangement joins TRBV4-3 to TRBJ1-2; D not certain. Trimming removed 0 bases at V and 8 bases at J, with 13 bases between. The CDR3 is 14 residues long. Germline V gene sequence: CDR1 LGHNA, CDR2 YSLEER.

Ten or more counts support this clonotype. The V and J genes are TRBV7-9 and TRBJ2-1; 8 positions match TRBD1. This CDR3 comprises 13 residues. Trimming removed 3 bases from V and 6 bases from J; junction bases left unmatched: 1. Germline V CDR1 and CDR2: SEHNR, FQNEAQ (reference sequence). CDR3 bases: TGTGCCAGCAGCTTCAGGGGGCGCAATGAGCAGTTCTTC. It yields the protein CASSFRGRNEQFF.

This clonotype occurred a few times. This chain joins TRBV9 and TRBJ2-5, with D possibly TRBD2 on 7 matching bases. V gave up 0 bases and J gave up 5 bases, with 17 bases separating them. The germline V gene encodes CDR1 SGDLS and CDR2 YYNGEE. The CDR3 spans 16 residues. DNA of the CDR3: TGTGCCAGCAGCGTAGCTGTTACGGGGGGCGGTGAGACCCAGTACTTC. Translated: CASSVAVTGGGETQYF.

This clonotype has ten or more counts. This chain uses TRBV21-1 with TRBJ2-7; the DNA was not used to check the table's D call, TRBD2. TRBV21-1 is given as a pseudogene. The CDR3 runs 18 residues. CDR3 residues: CASSKEVEEPGLTHSYYF. In DNA form, the CDR3 reads TGTGCCAGCAGCAAAGAAGTGGAGGAACCGGGACTGACCCATTCGTACTACTTC.

A few counts support this clonotype. The chain uses TRBV25-1 and TRBJ2-7, with a possible D match to TRBD1 (6 bases). This CDR3 spans 15 amino acids. With 3 bases removed from V and 2 bases from J, the gap between germline ends came to 14 bases. Germline values: CDR1 MGHDK, CDR2 SYGVNS. CDR3 nucleotides: TGTGCCAGCAGTGAGGGGACACGGGGAGCCTACGAGCAGTACTTC. Amino acids: CASSEGTRGAYEQYF.

The chain is built from TRBV7-9 and TRBJ1-1, with D possibly matching TRBD1 (5 bases). Trimming cost V 3 bases and J 2 bases, with 10 bases left between them. CDR1 is SEHNR and CDR2 is FQNEAQ in the germline V gene (reference sequence). The length of the CDR3 is 14 residues. The CDR3 sequence is CASSLGHGNTEAFF. The CDR3 DNA follows: TGTGCCAGCAGCTTGGGGCATGGAAACACTGAAGCTTTCTTT.

V gene TRBV7-9 combines with J gene TRBJ2-2; weak D call: TRBD2 (7 bases). Germline assignment: CDR1 SEHNR and CDR2 FQNEAQ (reference sequence). Trimming removed 5 bases at V and 5 bases at J, with 12 bases between. The CDR3 covers 14 residues. CDR3 region: CASSGRGKTGELFF. The CDR3 bases are TGTGCCAGCAGCGGGAGGGGGAAAACCGGGGAGCTGTTTTTT.

The rearrangement links TRBV20-1 to TRBJ1-2; 9 positions agree with TRBD1. Germline V gene data show CDR1 as DFQATT and CDR2 as SNEGSKA (reference sequence). Trimming cost V 7 bases and J 8 bases; bases outside gene matches: 5. The CDR3 spans 11 residues. In nucleotides, the CDR3 is TGCAGTGTAACAGGGGGCTCGGGCTACACCTTC. The encoded protein is CSVTGGSGYTF.

Only a few counts were recorded for this clonotype. The gene calls are TRBV6-6 and TRBJ2-3, with 7 positions matching TRBD1. CDR3 size: 15 residues. Germline assignment: CDR1 MNHNY and CDR2 SVGAGI (reference sequence). Trimming took 2 bases from V and 3 from J; bases not matched to a gene: 5. CDR3 region: CASSYRGQRTDTQYF. The CDR3 DNA reads TGTGCCAGCAGTTACAGGGGGCAGAGGACAGATACGCAGTATTTT.